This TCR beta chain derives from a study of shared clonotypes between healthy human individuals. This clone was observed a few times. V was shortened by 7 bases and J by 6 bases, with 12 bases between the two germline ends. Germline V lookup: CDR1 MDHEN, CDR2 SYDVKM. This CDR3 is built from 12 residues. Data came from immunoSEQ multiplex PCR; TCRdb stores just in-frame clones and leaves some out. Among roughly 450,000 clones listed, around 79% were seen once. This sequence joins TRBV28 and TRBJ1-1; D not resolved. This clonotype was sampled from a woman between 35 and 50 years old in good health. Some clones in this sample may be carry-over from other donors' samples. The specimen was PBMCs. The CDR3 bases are TGTGCCAGCACCACTCGCCGGTCTGAAGCTTTCTTT. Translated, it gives CASTTRRSEAFF.